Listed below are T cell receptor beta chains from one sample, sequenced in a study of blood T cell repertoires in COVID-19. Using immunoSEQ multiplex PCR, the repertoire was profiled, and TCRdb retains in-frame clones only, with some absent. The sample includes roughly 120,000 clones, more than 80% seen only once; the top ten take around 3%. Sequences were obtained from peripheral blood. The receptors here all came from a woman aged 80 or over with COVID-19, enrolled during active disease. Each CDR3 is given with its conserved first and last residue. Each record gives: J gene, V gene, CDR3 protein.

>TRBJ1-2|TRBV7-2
CASSPGTGYGYTF
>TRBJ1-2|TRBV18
CASSAQVNYGYTF
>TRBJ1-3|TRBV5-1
CASSLEGTSGNTIYF
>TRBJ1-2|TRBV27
CASSPRTGGGYGYTF
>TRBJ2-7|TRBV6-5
CATMGRDRVSEQYF
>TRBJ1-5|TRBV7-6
CASSPWGGPNQPQHF
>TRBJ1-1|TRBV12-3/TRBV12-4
CASSLTNTEAFF
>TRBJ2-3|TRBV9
CASSVGGTSSTQYF
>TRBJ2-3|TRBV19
CASSIQPGQADTQYF
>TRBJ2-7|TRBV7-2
CASSLSGRPAEQYF
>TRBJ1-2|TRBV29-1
CSSWTGDYGYTF
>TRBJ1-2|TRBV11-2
CASSRGRGLDYGYTF
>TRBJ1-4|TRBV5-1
CASSMTGNNEKLFF
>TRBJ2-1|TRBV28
CASRPPGDYNEQFF
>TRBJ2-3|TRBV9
CASRKTGVGTDTQYF
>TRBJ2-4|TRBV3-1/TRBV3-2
CASSHSGSKNIQYF
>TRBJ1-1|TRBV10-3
CAIRGQGQPNTEAFF
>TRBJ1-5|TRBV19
CASNRADQPQHF
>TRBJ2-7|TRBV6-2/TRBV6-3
CASSLIATSGSSYEQYF
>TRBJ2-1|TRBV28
CASSPPLGLAASNEQFF
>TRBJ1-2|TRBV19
CASSTGTGVGYTF
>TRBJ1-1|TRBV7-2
CASSGGANTEAFF
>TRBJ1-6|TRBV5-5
CASSLGQGTGSPLHF
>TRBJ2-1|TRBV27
CASRGSGRIAHNEQFF
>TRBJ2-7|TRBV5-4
CASSLPSGTEQYF
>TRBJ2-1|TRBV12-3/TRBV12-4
CASSLYSYNEQFF
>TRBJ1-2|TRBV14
CASSQDYGNYGYTF
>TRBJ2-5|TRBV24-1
CAALLAVQETQYF
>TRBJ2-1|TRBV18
CASSPNRGSKQFF
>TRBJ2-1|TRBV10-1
CASSESIGGSGALPYNEQFF
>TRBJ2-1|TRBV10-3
CAIKGGPGSGDNNEQFF
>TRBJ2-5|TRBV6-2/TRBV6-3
CASSYSGETQYF